This section outlines one TCR beta chain sequence together with its context. Its matching antigen is unknown. These data belong to a study of lymphopenia after photon versus proton radiotherapy. Study observations and caveats: After the lymphocyte nadir, photon-treated repertoires showed oligoclonal expansion, especially of CD8+ Temra cells. Photon-treated patients lost naive T cells and TCR diversity; proton-treated stayed stable.

Sequenced by immunoSEQ multiplex PCR; TCRdb stores in-frame clones only, minus some. The table lists some 30,000 clones, about 87% of them singletons, with 50% in the top ten. The CDR3 sequence is 13 residues long. The V gene end was trimmed by 8 bases and the J gene end by 3 bases; junction bases not matched to a gene: 4. Germline lookup yields CDR1 SGHTA and CDR2 FQGNSA. This TCR came from a woman aged 55-69 years with cholangiocarcinoma. Some clones in this sample may be carry-over from other donors' samples. The chain has TRBV7-2 and TRBJ2-7, with 10 bases lining up with TRBD2. The source was peripheral blood, collected from a patient treated with proton-based radiotherapy. For the CDR3, the DNA is TGTGCCAGCGGTCCTAGCGGGGGCTACGAGCAGTACTTC. This gives the protein CASGPSGGYEQYF. Together with reference TRBV7-2 and TRBJ2-7, the CDR3 gives the full variable domain: GAGVSQSPSNKVTEKGKDVELRCDPISGHTALYWYRQSLGQGLEFLIYFQGNSAPDKSGLPSDRFSAERTGGSVSTLTIQRTQQEDSAVYLCASGPSGGYEQYFGPGTRLTVT.